This T cell receptor (beta chain) was sequenced during a study of identical twins (dated by TCRdb to the mid-2010s). A note on the overall study: TCR alpha and beta repertoires from monozygotic twins, unrelated adults of various ages and cord blood were deep-sequenced to test whether fetal clonotypes persist. To rule out contamination, replicate twin experiments were performed at different times with different library preparation protocols.

At least ten counts were recorded for this clonotype. Its specific antigen is unknown. Qualities for individual bases were not recorded, and no much larger clone is one base off. At the junction V is shortened by 3 bases and J by 10 bases; bases outside the gene matches: 13. Inclusive of the bounding cysteine and phenylalanine, the CDR3 is 16 residues long. The kept DNA is CDR3 alone, 48 bases in frame from the first base. Reading the germline V gene gives CDR1 SGHNT and CDR2 YENEEA. Every donor was a healthy Caucasian. The researchers also sequenced three unrelated adults who were not twins: a male aged 18 to 29, a male aged 50 to 60, and a female aged 50 to 60. Miltenyi CD45RO+ enrichment and human naive T-cell isolation kits were used to isolate memory (CD45RO+) and naive T cells from PBMC. Points the paper makes about the study in general: Excess twin sharing in beta out-of-frame sequences was weaker because fewer shared sequences lowered the signal-to-noise ratio. Abundant cord blood beta clonotypes carried fewer insertions; young adult naive repertoires showed a weaker similar trend, while memory repertoires showed none. Compared with coincidental sharing between unrelated individuals, out-of-frame TCR alpha sequences shared between twins had an excess of sequences with low generation probability. Invariant T cells such as MAIT and iNKT could partly confound zero-insertion analyses, although diverse VJ usage argued against such confounding for most clonotypes. Recombination models systematically underestimated out-of-frame TCR alpha sharing in monozygotic twins but agreed with sharing between unrelated individuals. Because the same donors could not be followed over many years, the conclusions depended on cross-sectional statistical analysis.

Library generation was performed with 5' RACE. Data came from an Illumina HiSeq 2000. A universal primer binding site was added through template switching, and the final cDNA carried a unique molecular identifier so that TCR cDNA molecules could be counted accurately. First-strand cDNA for TCR alpha and beta chains was synthesized from specific primers in the conserved constant-segment region. To control for contamination, every cDNA library carried two barcodes: a SMART-Mk sample barcode plus Illumina barcodes. TruSeq adapter sequences along with Illumina sample barcodes were introduced in two successive PCR steps. Sequencing of the TCR alpha and beta cDNA libraries was done on the Illumina HiSeq platform using custom primers. Per the source publication's procedure: Raw reads were processed with MiGEC to extract unique molecular identifiers, and MiXCR was used to determine CDR3 positions. For each individual, recombination models were inferred using an EM algorithm with the repgenHMM and IGoR tools. Shared clonotype analysis was performed with the tcR package in R, normalizing sharing by the product of cloneset sizes. To study raw recombination without the effects of thymic and clonal selection, out-of-frame nonproductive sequences were analyzed. TCRdb redid the processing of the public reads, applying fastp at Q25 and MiXCR, and retained in-frame beta chains. Each CDR3 protein appears once, grouped with its most common genes and DNA. The V and J calls were not made by the authors but by TCRdb's processing. The sample table holds fewer than 450,000 distinct CDR3 sequences, of which roughly 9% were seen once. Jointly, the top ten make up about 9.1% of the sample.

The rearranged chain carries TRBV11-3 and TRBJ2-1, with 9 central nucleotides matching TRBD2. The sequencing sample was made of naive T cells sorted from blood. The cell subset or site label, as the study defines it: cells isolated with a human naive T-cell isolation kit. This TCR was recovered from a woman in her 50s in good health. At the DNA level, the sequence is TGTGCCAGCAGCTTTACTGGGGCTAGCGGGATTGGCGAGCAGTTCTTC. Its coded protein is CASSFTGASGIGEQFF.